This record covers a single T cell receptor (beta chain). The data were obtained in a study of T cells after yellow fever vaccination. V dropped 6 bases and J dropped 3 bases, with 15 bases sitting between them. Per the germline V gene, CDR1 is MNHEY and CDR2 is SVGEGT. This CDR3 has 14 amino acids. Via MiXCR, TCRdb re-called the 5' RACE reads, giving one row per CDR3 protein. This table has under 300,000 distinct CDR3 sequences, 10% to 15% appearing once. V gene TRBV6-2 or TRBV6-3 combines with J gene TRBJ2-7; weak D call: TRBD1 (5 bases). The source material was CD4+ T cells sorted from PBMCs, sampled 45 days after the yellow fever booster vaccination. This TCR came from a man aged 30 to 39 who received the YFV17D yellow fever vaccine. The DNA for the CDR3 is TGTGCCAGCAGGGGTAACGGACACCACTACGAGCAGTACTTC. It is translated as CASRGNGHHYEQYF.